This T cell receptor (beta chain) comes out of a study of identical twins. General study points: The degree of excess twin sharing was weaker in beta out-of-frame sequences.

This clonotype was seen a handful of times. The antigen remains unidentified. Addition of a universal primer site occurred through template switching, and cDNA carried unique molecular identifiers. Via MiXCR, TCRdb re-called the 5' RACE reads, giving one row per CDR3 protein. The sample gives some 690,000 distinct CDR3 sequences, about 20% of which show up once; approximately 4.5% is in the top ten. Per the germline V gene, CDR1 is DFQATT and CDR2 is SNEGSKA (reference sequence). The ends lost 5 bases at V and 5 bases at J; junction bases unmatched: 5. The CDR3 is 14 amino acids. The same sample was also studied in work on T cells expressing NK-cell markers. From that report: It was from sorted CD3+CD56+NKG2C+, CD3+CD56+NKG2C- and CD3+CD56-NKG2C+ T cells that TCR beta repertoires came. Topping the CD3+CD56-NKG2C+ fraction as well were these clonotypes, in a handful of donors.

This clonotype was obtained from a woman under 30 in good health. The sample was PBMCs. This sequence joins TRBV20-1 and TRBJ2-3; 12 nucleotides line up with TRBD2. The CDR3 sequence is CSAGTSGRLDTQYF. The CDR3 DNA is TGCAGTGCTGGGACTAGCGGGCGACTAGATACGCAGTATTTT.